The rows below give T cell receptor beta chains drawn from one sample of a study of radiotherapy plus CTLA-4 blockade in lung cancer. Here immunoSEQ multiplex PCR was the method, and the copy in TCRdb shows in-frame clones only, minus some. Of 30,000 to 35,000 clones in the sample, 75% to 85% were seen once. The specimen was peripheral blood, collected from a patient treated with radiotherapy plus ipilimumab. These receptors were taken from a human donor with non-small cell lung cancer that progressed on radiotherapy plus ipilimumab. Each CDR3 is given with its conserved first and last residue. The D gene is left open where the match is weak. Expanded clones get a size class; other rows say once, few or many, or leave the size out.

16	TRBV28	few	NA	TRBJ1-5	TGTGCCAGCAGCCGCGCGGAGGGATGGGGCAATCAGCCCCAGCATTTT	CASSRAEGWGNQPQHF
15	TRBV7-8	NA	TRBD2	TRBJ2-3	TGTGCCAGCAGCTTGACTAGCGGGGTCACAGATACGCAGTATTTT	CASSLTSGVTDTQYF
16	TRBV7-6	NA	TRBD2	TRBJ2-3	TGTGCCAGCAGCCAAGGGCCAGCGGGAGCTACAGATACGCAGTATTTT	CASSQGPAGATDTQYF
15	TRBV28	NA	TRBD2	TRBJ2-2	TGTGCCAGCAGTGCACTAGCGGGGGGTACCGGGGAGCTGTTTTTT	CASSALAGGTGELFF
14	TRBV14	NA	TRBD1	TRBJ1-6	TGTGCCAGCAGCCTAAGCAGGGGGAATTCACCCCTCCACTTT	CASSLSRGNSPLHF
14	TRBV7-8	few	TRBD1	TRBJ1-4	TGTGCCAGCAGCGCGGGACAGGCTGGGGAAAAACTGTTTTTT	CASSAGQAGEKLFF
16	TRBV10-3	NA	TRBD1	TRBJ1-2	TGTGCCATCAGTGACTTCCCTGGGACAGGGGCCGATGGCTACACCTTC	CAISDFPGTGADGYTF
14	TRBV25-1	NA	TRBD1	TRBJ1-6	TGTGCCAGCAGGAGGACAGGGCTGGGTTCACCCCTCCACTTT	CASRRTGLGSPLHF
16	TRBV5-4	NA	TRBD2	TRBJ2-1	TGTGCCAGCAGCTTGGGACTAGCGGGGGCCGGGGATGAGCAGTTCTTC	CASSLGLAGAGDEQFF
12	TRBV6-6	NA	NA	TRBJ2-1	TGTGCCAGCAGTTTCCCAGGGGATGGGCAGTTCTTC	CASSFPGDGQFF